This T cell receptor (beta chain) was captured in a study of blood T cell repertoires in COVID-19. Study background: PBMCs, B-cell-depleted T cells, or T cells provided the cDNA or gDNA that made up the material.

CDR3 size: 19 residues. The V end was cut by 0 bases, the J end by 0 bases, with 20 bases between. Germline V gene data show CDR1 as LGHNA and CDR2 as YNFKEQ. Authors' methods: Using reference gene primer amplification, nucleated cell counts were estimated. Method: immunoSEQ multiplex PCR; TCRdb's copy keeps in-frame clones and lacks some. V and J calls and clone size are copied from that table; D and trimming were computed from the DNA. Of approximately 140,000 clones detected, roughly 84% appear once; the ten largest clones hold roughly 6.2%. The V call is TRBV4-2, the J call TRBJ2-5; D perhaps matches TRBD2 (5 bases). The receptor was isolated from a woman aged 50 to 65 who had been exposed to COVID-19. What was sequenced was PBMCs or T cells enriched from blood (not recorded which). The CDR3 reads CASSQEDSGLRPYQETQYF. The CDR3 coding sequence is TGTGCCAGCAGCCAAGAGGACTCCGGACTTCGACCGTACCAAGAGACCCAGTACTTC.